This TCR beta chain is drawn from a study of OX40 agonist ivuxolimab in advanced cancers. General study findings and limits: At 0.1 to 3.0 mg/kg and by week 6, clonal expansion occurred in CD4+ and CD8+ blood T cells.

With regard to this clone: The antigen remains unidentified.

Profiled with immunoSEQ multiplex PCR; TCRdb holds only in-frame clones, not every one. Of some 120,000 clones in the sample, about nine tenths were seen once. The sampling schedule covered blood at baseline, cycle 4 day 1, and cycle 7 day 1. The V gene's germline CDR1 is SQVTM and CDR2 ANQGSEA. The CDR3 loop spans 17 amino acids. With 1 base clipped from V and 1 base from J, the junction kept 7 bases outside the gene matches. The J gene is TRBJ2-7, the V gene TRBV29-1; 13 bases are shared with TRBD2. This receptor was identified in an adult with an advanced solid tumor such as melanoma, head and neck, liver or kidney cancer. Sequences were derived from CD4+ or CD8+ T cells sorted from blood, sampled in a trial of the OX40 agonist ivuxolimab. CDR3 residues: CSVEAGGLAGPSYEQYF. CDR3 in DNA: TGCAGCGTTGAAGCCGGGGGACTAGCGGGACCTTCCTACGAGCAGTACTTC.